These T cell receptor beta chains were read from a single sample in a study of T cell changes during pregnancy in multiple sclerosis. Data came from immunoSEQ multiplex PCR; TCRdb stores just in-frame clones and leaves some out. The sample records tens of thousands of clones, more than 85% being singletons. The source material was CD8+ T cells from peripheral blood mononuclear cells, sampled in the first trimester of pregnancy. The source of these receptors is a female donor with multiple sclerosis, enrolled in a pregnancy study. Both conserved end residues are part of each CDR3. The D gene is left open where the match is weak. Clone size is given for some rows only: seen once, a few or many times, or a class if the clone is expanded.

NA	NA	TRBV6-6	TRBJ1-1	TGTGCCAGCATCCAACAGGTGAACACTGAAGCTTTCTTT	CASIQQVNTEAFF
NA	NA	TRBV9	TRBJ2-7	TGTGCCAGCAGCGTAGATCCTACCTACGAGCAGTACTTC	CASSVDPTYEQYF
TRBD2	NA	TRBV7-2	TRBJ2-3	TGTGCCAGCAGCACGAAACCGGGACTAGCTGTTCTCGGAGCAGATACGCAGTATTTT	CASSTKPGLAVLGADTQYF
NA	NA	TRBV15	TRBJ1-5	TGTGCCACCAGCAGAGATCCTCAGGGCGTGAACGCAAATCAGCCCCAGCATTTT	CATSRDPQGVNANQPQHF
TRBD2	NA	TRBV6-1	TRBJ2-5	TGTGCCGGAGGAGCGGGGGGCTGGGAGACCCAGTACTTC	CAGGAGGWETQYF
TRBD1	NA	TRBV9	TRBJ1-2	TGTGCCAGCAACTTACTAGGGACAGATGGCTACACCTTC	CASNLLGTDGYTF
TRBD1	NA	TRBV2	TRBJ2-7	TGTGCCAGCACCTGGACAGGGGCCTCCTACGAGCAGTACTTC	CASTWTGASYEQYF
TRBD1	NA	TRBV19	TRBJ2-7	TGTGCCAGTAGTATGGGGGACAGCTCCTACGAGCAGTACTTC	CASSMGDSSYEQYF
NA	once	TRBV20-1	TRBJ2-7	TGCAGTGCTAGAGGGAGGGAGCAGTACTTC	CSARGREQYF
NA	NA	TRBV4-2	TRBJ1-1	TGTGCCAGCAGCCCAAGGACAGAGAACACTGAAGCTTTCTTT	CASSPRTENTEAFF
NA	NA	TRBV10-3	TRBJ1-2	TGTGCCATCAGTGAGTCTTCGGGGTTCGGCTACACCTTC	CAISESSGFGYTF
TRBD2	NA	TRBV6-4	TRBJ2-1	TGTGCCAGCAGTGACTCGCCTAGCGGGGGCTACAATGAGCAGTTCTTC	CASSDSPSGGYNEQFF
NA	NA	TRBV7-9	TRBJ2-3	TGTGCCAGCAGCTTTGGGCCTAGCACAGATACGCAGTATTTT	CASSFGPSTDTQYF
TRBD1	NA	TRBV5-1	TRBJ1-1	TGCGCCAGCAGGGAAGGACAGGTGGTCATAGGGGACACTGAAGCTTTCTTT	CASREGQVVIGDTEAFF
NA	NA	TRBV7-9	TRBJ2-1	TGTGCCAGCAGTCCACCCGACTCCAACTACAATGAGCAGTTCTTC	CASSPPDSNYNEQFF
NA	NA	TRBV7-2	TRBJ2-1	TGTGCCAGCAGCTTACAGGGAGGTGAGCAGTTCTTC	CASSLQGGEQFF
NA	NA	TRBV19	TRBJ2-1	TGTGCCAGCATCACTCCGGGGTCCCAGCAGTTCTTC	CASITPGSQQFF
NA	NA	TRBV7-9	TRBJ2-1	TGTGCCAGCAGCTTATCGGGACACGGGGTTCGGGTGGCTGAGCAGTTCTTC	CASSLSGHGVRVAEQFF
TRBD2	NA	TRBV2	TRBJ2-1	TGTGCCAGCAGTGAAGCGGGGACTAGCGGGGGGCGGGGGAATGAGCAGTTCTTC	CASSEAGTSGGRGNEQFF
TRBD1	NA	TRBV6-5	TRBJ1-2	TGTGCCAGCAGTTTTACAGGGGGCTCTACCGGCTACACCTTC	CASSFTGGSTGYTF
TRBD1	NA	TRBV2	TRBJ1-4	TGTGCCAGCAGGAGACAGGGGGGTGAAAAACTGTTTTTT	CASRRQGGEKLFF
NA	NA	TRBV9	TRBJ1-2	TGTGCCAGCAGCGTGGTTCGCGAGGCAGATGGCTACACCTTC	CASSVVREADGYTF
TRBD1	NA	TRBV2	TRBJ1-2	TGTGCCAGCAGTGAATTCGATGGGACAGAGTATGGCTACACCTTC	CASSEFDGTEYGYTF
NA	NA	TRBV1	TRBJ2-5	TGCACCAGCAGCCAAGAAATAGGAGAGAGGGAGACCCAGTACTTC	CTSSQEIGERETQYF
TRBD1	NA	TRBV11-2	TRBJ1-1	TGTGCCAGCAGCTTAGTCTGGACAGGGAGAGCTGAAGCTTTCTTT	CASSLVWTGRAEAFF
NA	NA	TRBV4-1	TRBJ2-7	TGCGCCAGCAGCCAAGTGTTATACGGGAGCTCCTACGAGCAGTACTTC	CASSQVLYGSSYEQYF
NA	NA	TRBV9	TRBJ2-5	TGTGCCAGCAGCGTAGAAGACGCGGCAGAGACCCAGTACTTC	CASSVEDAAETQYF
NA	NA	TRBV4-1	TRBJ2-7	TGCGCCAGCAGCCAAGATAAAGGGGTCAGGCACGAGCAGTACTTC	CASSQDKGVRHEQYF
NA	NA	TRBV7-9	TRBJ1-4	TGTGCCAGCAGCTTGGGGGGTTCAAATGAAAAACTGTTTTTT	CASSLGGSNEKLFF
NA	few	TRBV9	TRBJ1-1	TGTGCCAGCAGCGTAGTCAGTAACACTGAAGCTTTCTTT	CASSVVSNTEAFF
TRBD2	NA	TRBV9	TRBJ2-1	TGTGCCAGCAGCCCTCCCGGGGGGAGCTCCTACAATGAGCAGTTCTTC	CASSPPGGSSYNEQFF
NA	NA	TRBV5-5	TRBJ1-1	TGTGCCAGCAGCTTTGGCCCGAACACTGAAGCTTTCTTT	CASSFGPNTEAFF
TRBD1	NA	TRBV4-1	TRBJ2-7	TGCGCCAGCAGCCAAGCAGGGGGTGGGGAGCAGTACTTC	CASSQAGGGEQYF
NA	NA	TRBV5-8	TRBJ1-5	TGTGCCAGCAGCTTTCCCGGGACAACAAATCAGCCCCAGCATTTT	CASSFPGTTNQPQHF
NA	NA	TRBV2	TRBJ1-5	TGTGCCAGCAGCGAAACAGGGATTGGGAATCAGCCCCAGCATTTT	CASSETGIGNQPQHF
NA	NA	TRBV6-5	TRBJ2-3	TGTGCCAGCAGTAGGGGGGATACGCAGTATTTT	CASSRGDTQYF
TRBD1	NA	TRBV27	TRBJ1-4	TGTGCCAGCAGTTGGGAACAGGGGACTAATGAAAAACTGTTTTTT	CASSWEQGTNEKLFF
TRBD1	NA	TRBV5-4	TRBJ1-1	TGTGCCAGCACCCTCTCCGACAGGGCCACTGAAGCTTTCTTT	CASTLSDRATEAFF
NA	NA	TRBV5-6	TRBJ2-7	TGTGCCAGCAGCTTGGGGACAATGGGTTCACGCTTC	CASSLGTMGSRF
TRBD2	NA	TRBV9	TRBJ2-1	TGTGCCAGCAGCGCCTCCGGGACTACCTACAATGAGCAGTTCTTC	CASSASGTTYNEQFF
TRBD2	NA	TRBV12-5	TRBJ2-1	TGTGCTAGTGGTCTAGCGGGGGGTAATGAGCAGTTCTTC	CASGLAGGNEQFF
NA	NA	TRBV6-5	TRBJ2-7	TGTGCCAGCAGTTATAGTAGCGAGCAGTACTTC	CASSYSSEQYF
TRBD2	NA	TRBV19	TRBJ2-5	TGTGCCAGTAGTATAGGATATCAAACCGGGGAGGGAGAGACCCAGTACTTC	CASSIGYQTGEGETQYF
TRBD1	NA	TRBV5-8	TRBJ2-7	TGTGCCAGCAGCCCGGGACAGAACTACGAGCAGTACTTC	CASSPGQNYEQYF
NA	NA	TRBV27	TRBJ1-5	TGTGCCAGCAGTTTATCCGGCGCGGAAGGGGGAGGGCAGCCCCAGCATTTT	CASSLSGAEGGGQPQHF
NA	NA	TRBV29-1	TRBJ1-2	TGCAGCGTTAAAGGACAGACTGGCTACACCTTC	CSVKGQTGYTF
NA	NA	TRBV14	TRBJ2-7	TGTGCCAGCGGCGTGACAGGTAACGAGCAGTACTTC	CASGVTGNEQYF
TRBD1	medium-sized	TRBV6-1	TRBJ2-6	TGTGCCACACAGACAGGGGAGGCCCACGTCCTGACTTTC	CATQTGEAHVLTF
TRBD1	NA	TRBV29-1	TRBJ2-3	TGCAGCGTCCGGACAGGGGATCGAGATACGCAGTATTTT	CSVRTGDRDTQYF
TRBD1	NA	TRBV29-1	TRBJ2-7	TGCAGCGTTGTTAGTGGGACAGGGCTCTACGAGCAGTACTTC	CSVVSGTGLYEQYF
NA	NA	TRBV29-1	TRBJ2-7	TGCAGCGCTTTGGGCCTGATCTCTGTTAGCTCCTACGAGCAGTACTTC	CSALGLISVSSYEQYF
NA	NA	TRBV6-5	TRBJ2-1	TGTGCCAGCACCTTGGGAGAGGGTTCCCACAATGAGCAGTTCTTC	CASTLGEGSHNEQFF
NA	NA	TRBV9	TRBJ1-1	TGTGCCAGCAGCAACTACAGGGATTCGGGCACTGAAGCTTTCTTT	CASSNYRDSGTEAFF
NA	NA	TRBV29-1	TRBJ1-1	TGCAGCGAGGCGGGGTATGTAGCTTTCTTT	CSEAGYVAFF